This T cell receptor (beta chain) was sequenced for a study of neurological immune-mediated disorders. TCRdb redid the calling of the 5' RACE reads with MiXCR, one entry per CDR3 protein. Counted here are tens of thousands of distinct CDR3 sequences, roughly 4.6% occurring once; the ten biggest clones make up about 3%. The CDR3 consists of 16 residues. Trimming took off 2 bases at V and 1 base at J, with 15 bases between the two ends. Germline loops: CDR1 MGHRA, CDR2 YSYEKL. The sequenced sample was PBMCs. The clonotype was recovered from a man aged 45-60 years with multiple sclerosis. The chain employs TRBV4-1 and TRBJ2-7, with unresolved D. The CDR3 here is CASSQWLAFTSYEQYF. Here the CDR3 DNA reads TGCGCCAGCAGCCAATGGCTGGCCTTTACATCCTACGAGCAGTACTTC.